This T cell receptor beta chain was recorded in a study of T cell responses to AZD1222 COVID-19 vaccine. The CDR3 spans 14 residues. Trimming cost V 2 bases and J 5 bases; bases outside gene matches: 2. CDR1 and CDR2 (germline): LGHDT, YNNKEL (reference sequence). Using immunoSEQ multiplex PCR, the repertoire was profiled, and TCRdb retains in-frame clones only, with some absent. The sample records about 42,000 clones, over 70% being singletons. Material: peripheral blood, obtained 28 days after the second AZD1222 dose. The TCR comes from an adult who received the AZD1222 COVID-19 vaccine. The V gene is TRBV3-1 (or the pseudogene TRBV3-2), the J gene TRBJ1-1; TRBD1 matches 10 bases. Here the CDR3 DNA reads TGTGCCAGCAGCCAATCGGACAGGGGGACTGAAGCTTTCTTT. Residues: CASSQSDRGTEAFF.